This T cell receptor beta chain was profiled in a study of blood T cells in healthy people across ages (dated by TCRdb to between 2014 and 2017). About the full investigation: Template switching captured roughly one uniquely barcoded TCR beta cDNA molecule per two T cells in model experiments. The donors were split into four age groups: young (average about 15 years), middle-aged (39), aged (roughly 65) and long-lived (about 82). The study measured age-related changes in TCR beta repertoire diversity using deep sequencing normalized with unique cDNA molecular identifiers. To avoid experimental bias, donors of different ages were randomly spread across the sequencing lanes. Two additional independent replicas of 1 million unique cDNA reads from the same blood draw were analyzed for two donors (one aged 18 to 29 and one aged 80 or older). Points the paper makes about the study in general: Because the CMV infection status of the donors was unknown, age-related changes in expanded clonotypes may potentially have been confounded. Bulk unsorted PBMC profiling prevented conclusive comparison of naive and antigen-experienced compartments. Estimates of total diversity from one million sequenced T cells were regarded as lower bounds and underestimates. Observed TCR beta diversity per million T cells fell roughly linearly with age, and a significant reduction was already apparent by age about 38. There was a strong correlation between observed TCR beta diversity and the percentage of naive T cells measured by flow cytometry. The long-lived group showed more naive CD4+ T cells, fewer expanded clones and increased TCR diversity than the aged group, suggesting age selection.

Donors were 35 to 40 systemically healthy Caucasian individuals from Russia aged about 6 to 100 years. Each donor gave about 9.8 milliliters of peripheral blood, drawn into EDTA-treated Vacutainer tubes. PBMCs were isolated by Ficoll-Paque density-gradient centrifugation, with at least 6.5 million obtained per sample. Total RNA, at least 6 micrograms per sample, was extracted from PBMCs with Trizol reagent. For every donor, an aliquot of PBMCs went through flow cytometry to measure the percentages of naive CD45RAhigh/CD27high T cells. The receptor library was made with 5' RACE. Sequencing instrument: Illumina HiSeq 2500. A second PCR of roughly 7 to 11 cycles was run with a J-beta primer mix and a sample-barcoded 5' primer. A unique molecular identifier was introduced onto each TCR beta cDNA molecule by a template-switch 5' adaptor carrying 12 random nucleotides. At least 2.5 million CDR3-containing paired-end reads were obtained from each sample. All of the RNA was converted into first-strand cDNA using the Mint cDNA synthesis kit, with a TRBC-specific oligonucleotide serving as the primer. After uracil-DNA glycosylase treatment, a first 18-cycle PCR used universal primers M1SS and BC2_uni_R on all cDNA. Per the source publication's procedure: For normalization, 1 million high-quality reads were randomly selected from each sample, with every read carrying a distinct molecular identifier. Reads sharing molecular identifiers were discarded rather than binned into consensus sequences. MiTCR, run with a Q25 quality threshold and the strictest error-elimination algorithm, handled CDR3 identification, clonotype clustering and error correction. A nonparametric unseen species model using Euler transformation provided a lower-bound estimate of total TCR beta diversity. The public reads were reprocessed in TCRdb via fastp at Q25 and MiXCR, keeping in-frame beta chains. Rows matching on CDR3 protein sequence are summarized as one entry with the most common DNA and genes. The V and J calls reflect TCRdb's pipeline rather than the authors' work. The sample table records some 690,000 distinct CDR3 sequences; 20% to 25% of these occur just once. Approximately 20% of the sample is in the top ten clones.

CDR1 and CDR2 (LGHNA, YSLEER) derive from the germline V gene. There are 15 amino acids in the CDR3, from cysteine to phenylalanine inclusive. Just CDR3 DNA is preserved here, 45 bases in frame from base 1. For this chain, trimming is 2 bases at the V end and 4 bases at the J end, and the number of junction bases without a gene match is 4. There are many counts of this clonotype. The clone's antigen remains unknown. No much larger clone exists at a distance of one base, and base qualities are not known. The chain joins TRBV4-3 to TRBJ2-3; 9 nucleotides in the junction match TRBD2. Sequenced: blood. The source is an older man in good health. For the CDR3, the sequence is CASSQFSGSADTQYF. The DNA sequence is TGCGCCAGCAGCCAATTTAGCGGGAGTGCAGATACGCAGTATTTT.